These 25 T cell receptor beta chains were sequenced from one sample in a study of blood T cells in healthy people across ages. With a J-beta primer mix and a sample-barcoded 5' primer, a second PCR ran roughly 6 to 12 cycles. TCRdb passed the 5' RACE reads through MiXCR, listing each CDR3 protein once. Here the sample spans 750,000 to 850,000 distinct CDR3 sequences, 25% being singletons. The same sample was also studied in work on T cells of mothers and their children.

Sequenced input: blood. The receptors originated from a boy between 10 and 17 years old in good health.

This clonotype was seen only a few times. The chain links TRBV15 to TRBJ2-1; D not certain. CDR1 is LNHNV and CDR2 is YYDKDF in the germline V gene (reference sequence). CDR3 length: 15 residues. V shed 1 base and J shed 8 bases, with 15 bases lying between them. CDR3 amino acids: CATSRVSGAGDEQFF. The CDR3 coding sequence is TGTGCCACCAGCAGAGTCTCTGGTGCTGGTGATGAGCAGTTCTTC.

This clonotype was found a few times. The chain recombines TRBV29-1 with TRBJ2-1; 7 nucleotides align to TRBD1. V was clipped by 7 bases and J by 7 bases; unmatched bases: 10. Germline V CDR1 and CDR2: SQVTM, ANQGSEA. This CDR3 contains 13 residues. The CDR3 region is CSAPLTGSNEQFF. The CDR3 DNA reads TGCAGCGCCCCCCTGACAGGGTCGAATGAGCAGTTCTTC.

This clonotype was detected only a few times. The rearrangement uses TRBV29-1 and TRBJ2-1; 8 positions match TRBD1. Per the germline V gene, CDR1 is SQVTM and CDR2 is ANQGSEA. CDR3 length: 14 amino acids. V shed 6 bases and J 1 base; nucleotides not matched to a gene: 5. CDR3 bases: TGCAGCGTGTTACAGGGGGAGTCCTACAATGAGCAGTTCTTC. Translated, it gives CSVLQGESYNEQFF.

J is TRBJ1-1 and V is TRBV27; TRBD1 matches at 9 bases. Germline CDR1 and CDR2: MNHEY and SMNVEV (reference sequence). With V trimmed by 5 bases and J by 5 bases, 3 bases remained unmatched. CDR3 length: 13 amino acids. The DNA of the CDR3 is TGTGCCAGCAGTATAGACAGGGGGACTGAAGCTTTCTTT. Protein product: CASSIDRGTEAFF.

The chain is built from TRBV6-5 and TRBJ2-5; D gene uncertain. In germline, CDR1 is MNHEY, CDR2 SVGAGI. Trimming took off 7 bases at V and 5 bases at J, with 20 bases between the two ends. This CDR3 region has 15 residues. The CDR3 DNA follows: TGTGCCAGCACACTCAGGCCGAGCCTTGGGGAGACCCAGTACTTC. Encoded protein: CASTLRPSLGETQYF.

The V and J genes are TRBV12-3 or TRBV12-4 and TRBJ1-4; D is uncertain. The V and J ends lost 1 base and 8 bases respectively, with 14 bases between them. The CDR3 sequence is 15 residues long. The CDR3, as DNA: TGTGCCAGCAGTTTAGATGCGGGGATCGGCGAAAAACTGTTTTTT. Translation gives CASSLDAGIGEKLFF.

The V gene is TRBV29-1, the J gene TRBJ2-3, with TRBD2 matching 9 bases. This CDR3 has 14 residues. V shed 8 bases, J shed 4 bases, and the junction held 10 bases outside the gene matches. The germline V gene has CDR1 SQVTM and CDR2 ANQGSEA. CDR3 sequence (DNA): TGCAGCACCCTCAAGGCGGGAGGGGCAGATACGCAGTATTTT. It specifies CSTLKAGGADTQYF.

This chain joins TRBV7-2 and TRBJ1-4; TRBD1 aligns across 7 bases. This CDR3 has 12 amino acids. The germline V gene has CDR1 SGHTA and CDR2 FQGNSA. Trimming cost V 4 bases and J 10 bases; bases outside gene matches: 3. CDR3 nucleotide sequence: TGTGCCAGCAGCTCACCAGGGGGAAAACTGTTTTTT. This codes for CASSSPGGKLFF.

The rearrangement uses TRBV28 and TRBJ1-4; D not certain. V was clipped by 3 bases and J by 7 bases, with 18 bases between them. The CDR3 loop spans 16 amino acids. The V gene's germline CDR1 is MDHEN and CDR2 SYDVKM. As DNA, the CDR3 is TGTGCCAGCAGTTTCCCCCCCGCGGGGTCGGGTGAAAAACTGTTTTTT. It codes for CASSFPPAGSGEKLFF.

Only a few counts were recorded for this clonotype. V gene TRBV20-1 combines with J gene TRBJ2-6; D unresolved. V lost 3 bases, J lost 0 bases, and 6 bases lay in between. The CDR3 runs 14 residues. The germline CDR1 and CDR2 sequences are DFQATT and SNEGSKA (reference sequence). The CDR3 here is CSASRGSGANVLTF. In DNA form, the CDR3 reads TGCAGTGCTAGCCGAGGCTCTGGGGCCAACGTCCTGACTTTC.

This clonotype was recorded only once. The V and J genes are TRBV13 and TRBJ2-7; 10 positions agree with TRBD1. This CDR3 has 15 residues. Germline V gives CDR1 PRHDT, CDR2 FYEKMQ (reference sequence). With V trimmed by 4 bases and J by 4 bases, 7 bases remained unmatched. The CDR3 coding sequence is TGTGCCAGCAGCTCGCCAGACAGGGGGCTGTACGAGCAGTACTTC. Residues: CASSSPDRGLYEQYF.

This clonotype was recorded once. The chain combines TRBV12-3 or TRBV12-4 with TRBJ2-7; TRBD1 matches 10 bases. V lost 3 bases, J lost 5 bases, and 4 bases stayed unmatched. The CDR3 is made up of 14 amino acids. Written as DNA, the CDR3 is TGTGCCAGCAGTTTGGGACAGGGGACAAACGAGCAGTACTTC. Protein sequence: CASSLGQGTNEQYF.

V is TRBV6-6 and J is TRBJ2-7, with D perhaps matching TRBD1 (5 bases). Trimming shortened V by 7 bases and J by 2 bases, and 15 bases separated the two germline ends. The CDR3 has 14 residues. Germline V CDR1 and CDR2: MNHNY, SVGAGI (reference sequence). The DNA for the CDR3 is TGTGCCAGCACGGACGGGCAGGGCCCCTACGAGCAGTACTTC. This codes for CASTDGQGPYEQYF.

This chain uses TRBV6-2 or TRBV6-3 with TRBJ1-5; D is uncertain. The germline V and J ends were trimmed by 4 bases and 4 bases, with 17 bases remaining between them. The CDR3 is made up of 16 amino acids. In germline, CDR1 is MNHEY, CDR2 SVGEGT. This chain's CDR3 is CASSSPLLRLNQPQHF. CDR3 in DNA: TGTGCCAGCAGTTCCCCCTTACTTCGGTTAAATCAGCCCCAGCATTTT.

This clonotype has more than one count but fewer than ten. The V gene is TRBV5-5, the J gene TRBJ2-5, with D hard to call. The better agreement between TRBJ2-1 and the DNA end casts doubt on the J call. Germline values: CDR1 SGHKS, CDR2 YYEKEE (reference sequence). This CDR3 is built from 15 residues. CDR3 sequence: CASSSLKGLVDEQFF. The CDR3 coding sequence is TGTGCCAGCAGCTCCCTGAAGGGCCTTGTCGATGAGCAGTTCTTC.

This clonotype appeared a single time. The CDR3 region has the DNA TGCAGTGCTAGAATAAGTAGGCGGGAGGGCCAGCAGCAGTTCTTC. Encoded protein: CSARISRREGQQQFF. The chain combines TRBV20-1 with TRBJ2-1, with TRBD2 matching 9 bases. Trimming cost V 2 bases and J 11 bases; bases outside gene matches: 13. The CDR3 has 15 residues. Germline-derived CDR1 and CDR2 are DFQATT and SNEGSKA (reference sequence).

The J gene is TRBJ2-1, the V gene TRBV5-6; D gene unclear. CDR1 is SGHDT and CDR2 is YYEEEE in the germline V gene. Trimming took 2 bases from V and 4 from J, leaving 4 bases between them. There are 12 residues in the CDR3. For the CDR3, the DNA is TGTGCCAGCAGCTTATTTTACAATGAGCAGTTCTTC. Its protein is CASSLFYNEQFF. Using reference TRBV5-6 and TRBJ2-1 for the parts outside the CDR3, the full variable domain is DAGVTQSPTHLIKTRGQQVTLRCSPKSGHDTVSWYQQALGQGPQFIFQYYEEEERQRGNFPDRFSGHQFPNYSSELNVNALLLGDSALYLCASSLFYNEQFFGPGTRLTVL.

The chain employs TRBV6-2 or TRBV6-3 and TRBJ2-6; D call uncertain. The V end lost 2 bases, the J end lost 1 base, and 9 bases lay between the germline ends. The CDR3 extends over 16 amino acids. CDR1 and CDR2 (germline): MNHEY, SVGEGT. CDR3 sequence (DNA): TGTGCCAGCAGTTACCTCGGGCGGTCTGGGGCCAACGTCCTGACTTTC. This gives the protein CASSYLGRSGANVLTF.

A note on this clonotype: Relative to the germline gene, one junction end is altered; a read error may explain this. DNA for the CDR3: TGTGCCAGTAAAGGGTGGCAGACTGGGACCTACGAGCAGCACTTC. Translation gives CASKGWQTGTYEQHF. The chain recombines TRBV28 with TRBJ2-7; D possibly matches TRBD1 or TRBD2 (5 bases each). The CDR3 sequence is 15 residues long. Germline V gene sequence: CDR1 MDHEN, CDR2 SYDVKM.

This clonotype appeared a few times. This chain joins TRBV28 and TRBJ2-3, with TRBD2 as a possible D gene (6 bases). V gave up 8 bases and J gave up 4 bases, with 25 bases separating them. CDR1 and CDR2 from the germline V gene are MDHEN and SYDVKM. The CDR3 is made up of 17 amino acids. The DNA of the CDR3 is TGTGCCAGCCGATCATCTCGACTAGTTTTCCCCCCAGATACGCAGTATTTT. This sequence encodes CASRSSRLVFPPDTQYF.

This clonotype has more than one count but fewer than ten. This rearrangement joins TRBV20-1 to TRBJ2-2; 14 bases match TRBD2. Germline values: CDR1 DFQATT, CDR2 SNEGSKA (reference sequence). This CDR3 has 18 residues. The V segment lost 5 bases and the J segment 4 bases; nucleotides outside the gene matches: 12. The CDR3 protein is CSARAGTSGSWSTGELFF. Here the CDR3 DNA reads TGCAGTGCTCGCGCCGGGACTAGCGGGAGTTGGAGCACCGGGGAGCTGTTTTTT.

This clonotype was detected only a few times. The chain recombines TRBV28 with TRBJ2-5, with D hard to call. The V gene's germline CDR1 is MDHEN and CDR2 SYDVKM. Trimming stripped 2 bases from V and 4 bases from J, with 8 bases between. This CDR3 contains 13 residues. The CDR3 sequence: CASSLDPGETQYF. DNA for the CDR3: TGTGCCAGCAGTTTAGATCCAGGAGAGACCCAGTACTTC.

In regard to this clonotype: One end of the junction varies from germline; a read error may be responsible. V and J are TRBV15 and TRBJ2-5; D is perhaps TRBD1 or TRBD2 (5 bases each). Per the germline V gene, CDR1 is LNHNV and CDR2 is YYDKDF (reference sequence). The CDR3 spans 13 residues. The CDR3 spells CAASLGPQETQYF. CDR3 nucleotide sequence: TGTGCCGCCAGCCTGGGACCACAAGAGACCCAGTACTTC.

V and J are TRBV14 and TRBJ2-5; D remains unclear. With the DNA end fitting TRBJ2-7 better, the J assignment may be wrong. CDR1 is SGHDN and CDR2 is FVKESK in the germline V gene. This CDR3 is built from 14 residues. CDR3 region: CASSQRGPLYEQYF. The CDR3 DNA reads TGTGCCAGCAGCCAACGTGGTCCCCTCTACGAGCAGTACTTC.

This clonotype came up a few times. The rearrangement joins TRBV6-6 to TRBJ2-7; 8 bases are a match to TRBD1. Germline V gene data show CDR1 as MNHNY and CDR2 as SVGAGI (reference sequence). The V and J ends lost 2 bases and 2 bases, in that order; junction bases with no gene match: 5. The CDR3 covers 15 residues. CDR3 DNA: TGTGCCAGCAGTTACCCGGACAGGGTTACCTACGAGCAGTACTTC. Translation gives CASSYPDRVTYEQYF.